A selection of T cell receptor beta chains follows, all from one sample in a study of T cell responses to AZD1222 COVID-19 vaccine. The protocol was immunoSEQ multiplex PCR, while the TCRdb copy is restricted to in-frame clones and leaves out a portion. The table records approximately 100,000 clones, around nine tenths of them present only once. This specimen was peripheral blood, taken on day 0 of AZD1222 vaccination. The source is an adult in good health. Both conserved end residues are part of each CDR3. A D gene is named only where the DNA matches it firmly.

j_call,v_call,d_call,cdr3_aa,cdr3_nt
TRBJ1-6,TRBV6-5,TRBD1,CASQGDNNSPLHF,TGTGCCAGCCAGGGGGATAATAATTCACCCCTCCACTTT
TRBJ1-1,TRBV6-2/TRBV6-3,NA,CASSDWAGVVAFF,TGTGCCAGCAGCGACTGGGCTGGTGTAGTGGCTTTCTTT
TRBJ1-1,TRBV21-1,NA,CASGTNTEAFF,TGTGCCAGCGGCACGAACACTGAAGCTTTCTTT
TRBJ1-5,TRBV9,NA,CASSVGDSPQHF,TGTGCCAGCAGCGTCGGTGATTCGCCCCAGCATTTT
TRBJ1-1,TRBV3-1/TRBV3-2,TRBD1,CASSHEGQGTEAFF,TGTGCCAGCAGCCACGAGGGACAGGGCACTGAAGCTTTCTTT
TRBJ1-6,TRBV27,NA,CASSSTLANSPLHF,TGTGCCAGCAGTTCGACTTTGGCCAATTCACCCCTCCACTTT
TRBJ1-2,TRBV25-1,NA,CASSGNALHHGYTF,TGTGCCAGCAGTGGAAACGCTCTCCACCATGGCTACACCTTC
TRBJ1-1,TRBV27,NA,CASSFAPNTEAFF,TGTGCCAGCAGTTTCGCTCCGAACACTGAAGCTTTCTTT
TRBJ1-3,TRBV5-4,NA,CASSFGNTIYF,TGTGCCAGCAGCTTTGGAAACACCATATATTTT
TRBJ1-5,TRBV5-8,NA,CASSLRGPQHF,TGTGCCAGCAGCTTGAGGGGGCCCCAGCATTTT